This T cell receptor beta chain originates from a study of neurological immune-mediated disorders. The CDR3 extends over 15 amino acids. The germline CDR1 and CDR2 sequences are MNHEY and SMNVEV (reference sequence). The ends were cut back, 4 bases at V and 6 bases at J, with 18 bases in the middle. Template-switch 5'RACE cDNA synthesis added a 10-nucleotide unique molecular identifier. One entry per CDR3 protein results from TCRdb running MiXCR on the 5' RACE reads. The table shows 25,000 to 35,000 distinct CDR3 sequences, with around 14% occurring only once. The study's findings and limits: In HTLV-1-associated myelopathy, TCR clonal expansion was greatest, and in multiple sclerosis it was least, below healthy controls.

This clonotype was counted ten times or more. Its antigen remains unknown. The V call is TRBV27, the J call TRBJ1-1; D not resolved. The sequence was obtained from a man aged 65-85 years in good health. Input material: PBMCs. In nucleotides, the CDR3 is TGTGCCAGCAGTTCCGGAAAACTTATACAACCTGAAGCTTTCTTT. Its protein is CASSSGKLIQPEAFF.